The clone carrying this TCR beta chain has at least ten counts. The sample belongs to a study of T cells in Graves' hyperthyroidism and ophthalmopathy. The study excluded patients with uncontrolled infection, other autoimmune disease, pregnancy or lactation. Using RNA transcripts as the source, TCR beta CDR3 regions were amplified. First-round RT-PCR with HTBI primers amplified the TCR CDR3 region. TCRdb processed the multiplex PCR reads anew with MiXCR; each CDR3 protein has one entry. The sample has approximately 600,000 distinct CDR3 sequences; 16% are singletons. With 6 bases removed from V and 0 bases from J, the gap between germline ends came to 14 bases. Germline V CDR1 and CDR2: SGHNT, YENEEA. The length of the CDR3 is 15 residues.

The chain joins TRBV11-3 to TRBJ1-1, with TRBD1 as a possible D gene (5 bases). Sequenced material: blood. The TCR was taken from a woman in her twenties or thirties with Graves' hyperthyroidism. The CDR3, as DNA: TGTGCCAGCAGGTCTTCGGCAGGGATGAACACTGAAGCTTTCTTT. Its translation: CASRSSAGMNTEAFF.